This T cell receptor beta chain is from a study of blood T cell repertoires in COVID-19. The wider study: Sites across the United States, Italy and Spain contributed samples from acute and convalescent COVID-19. Sources were T cells, B-cell-depleted T cells, or PBMCs; the material itself was cDNA or gDNA.

The study assigned cohorts using participant-reported clinical history. From germline, CDR1 is MNHEY and CDR2 SVGAGI. The CDR3 sequence is 15 residues long. Trimming cost V 0 bases and J 4 bases; bases outside gene matches: 5. The authors' processing: Nucleated cell counts were estimated from reference gene primer amplification. This table comes from immunoSEQ multiplex PCR, and its TCRdb copy is limited to in-frame clones, with some not included. V and J calls and clone size come straight from that table; D and trimming were deduced from the DNA. The table includes about 200,000 clones, about 87% detected once.

Sequencing input: PBMCs or T cells enriched from blood (not recorded which). This clonotype was sampled from a man aged 25-45 years who had recovered from COVID-19. This sequence joins TRBV6-5 and TRBJ2-5; TRBD1 matches at 7 bases. The CDR3 bases are TGTGCCAGCAGTTACTCGACAGGGCGCGGAGAGACCCAGTACTTC. It translates to CASSYSTGRGETQYF.